This T cell receptor (beta chain) was captured in a study of blood T cell repertoires in COVID-19. Whole-study context: The study drew acute and convalescent COVID-19 samples from the United States, Italy and Spain. In each case, the material was cDNA or gDNA derived from T cells, B-cell-depleted T cells, or PBMCs.

Study processing details: It was from reference gene primer amplification that nucleated cell counts were estimated. The table came from immunoSEQ multiplex PCR; TCRdb's copy has only in-frame clones and leaves some out. Clonal size and the V and J genes are those of that table, whereas D and trimming came from the DNA. The repertoire includes roughly 220,000 clones, under 90% of them detected once, and 15% to 20% sits in the top ten. Trimming took 6 bases from V and 4 from J, leaving 12 bases between them. Germline CDR1 is MNHEY and CDR2 is SVGAGI. CDR3 length equals 13 residues. The chain links TRBV6-5 to TRBJ2-5; the D gene is possibly TRBD2 (6 bases). This receptor was taken from a young man with active or convalescent COVID-19. Sequencing was performed on peripheral blood. This CDR3 reads CASSRTISETQYF. CDR3 coding DNA: TGTGCCAGCAGCCGGACTATATCAGAGACCCAGTACTTC.